This TCR beta chain was recovered during a study of blood T cells in healthy people across ages. With 3 bases clipped from V and 4 bases from J, the junction kept 4 bases outside the gene matches. CDR1 is SGHTA, CDR2 FQGNSA, per germline. This CDR3 region has 14 residues. A second roughly 7 to 12 cycle PCR used barcoded and J-beta primers. MiXCR, applied by TCRdb to the 5' RACE reads, yields one record per CDR3 protein. The sample records around 1.1 million distinct CDR3 sequences, roughly two fifths being singletons. This clonotype was seen a handful of times. The rearrangement links TRBV7-2 to TRBJ2-3, with 7 nucleotides matching TRBD2. This receptor was identified in a man between 18 and 35 years old in good health. Sequenced sample: blood. The CDR3 DNA is TGTGCCAGCAGCTTCGCGGGGGTAGCAGATACGCAGTATTTT. This gives the protein CASSFAGVADTQYF.